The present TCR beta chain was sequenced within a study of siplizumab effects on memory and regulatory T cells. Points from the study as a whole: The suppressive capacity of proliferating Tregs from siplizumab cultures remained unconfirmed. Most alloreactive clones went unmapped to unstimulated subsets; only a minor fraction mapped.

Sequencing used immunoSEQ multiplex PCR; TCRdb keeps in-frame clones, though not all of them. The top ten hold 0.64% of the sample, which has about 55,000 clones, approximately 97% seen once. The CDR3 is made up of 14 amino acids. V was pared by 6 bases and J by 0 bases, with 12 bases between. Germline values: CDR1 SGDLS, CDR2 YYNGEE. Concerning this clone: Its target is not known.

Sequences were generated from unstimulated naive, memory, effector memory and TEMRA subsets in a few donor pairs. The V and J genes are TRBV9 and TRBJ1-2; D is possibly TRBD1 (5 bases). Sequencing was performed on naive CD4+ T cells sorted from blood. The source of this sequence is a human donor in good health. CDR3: CASTSDTANYGYTF. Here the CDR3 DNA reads TGTGCCAGCACCTCGGACACAGCTAACTATGGCTACACCTTC. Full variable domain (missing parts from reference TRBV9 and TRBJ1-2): DSGVTQTPKHLITATGQRVTLRCSPRSGDLSVYWYQQSLDQGLQFLIQYYNGEERAKGNILERFSAQQFPDLHSELNLSSLELGDSALYFCASTSDTANYGYTFGSGTRLTVV.